The sequence of this TCR beta chain was determined in a study of T-cell memory formation after mild COVID-19. Points from the study as a whole: The appearance of some responding clones in pre-infection memory suggested that cross-reactive memory joined. In second-wave clones peaking day 37, SARS-CoV-2 specificity remained unconfirmed.

Trimming pared 4 bases from V and 0 bases from J, leaving 9 bases between. The CDR3 has 14 residues. The germline V gene has CDR1 SEHNR and CDR2 FQNEAQ (reference sequence). Constant-segment-primed 5'RACE gave TCR alpha and TCR beta cDNA libraries with sample barcodes and UMIs. TCRdb redid the calling of the 5' RACE reads with MiXCR, one entry per CDR3 protein. The sample contains around 250,000 distinct CDR3 sequences, 15% of which appear only once. Turning to this clonotype: Its antigen is not known.

This receptor was taken from an adult woman who had mild COVID-19 (a few samples of this study predate the infection). Cell type and time point are not known. Sequenced: PBMCs or a T cell subset sorted from them (not recorded which). The gene calls are TRBV7-9 and TRBJ1-2; D gene uncertain. The CDR3: CASSSDWTNYGYTF. The CDR3 bases are TGTGCCAGCAGCTCCGATTGGACTAACTATGGCTACACCTTC.